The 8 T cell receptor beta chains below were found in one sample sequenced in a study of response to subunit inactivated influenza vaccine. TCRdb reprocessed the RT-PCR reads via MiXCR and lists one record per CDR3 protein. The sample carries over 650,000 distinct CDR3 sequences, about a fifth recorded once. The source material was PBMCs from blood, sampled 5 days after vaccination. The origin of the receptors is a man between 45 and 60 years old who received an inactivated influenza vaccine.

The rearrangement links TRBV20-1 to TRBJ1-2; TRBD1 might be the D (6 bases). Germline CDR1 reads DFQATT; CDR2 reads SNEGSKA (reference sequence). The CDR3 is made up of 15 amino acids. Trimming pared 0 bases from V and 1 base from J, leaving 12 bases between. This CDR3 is CSARDGTQVNYGYTF. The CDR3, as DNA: TGCAGTGCTAGAGACGGGACACAAGTTAACTATGGCTACACCTTC.

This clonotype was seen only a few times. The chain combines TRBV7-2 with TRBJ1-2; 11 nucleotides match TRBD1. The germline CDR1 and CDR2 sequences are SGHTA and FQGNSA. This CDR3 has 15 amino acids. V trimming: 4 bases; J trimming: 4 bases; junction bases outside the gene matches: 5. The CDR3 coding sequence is TGTGCCAGCAGCTCCGGGACAGGGGGATTCTATGGCTACACCTTC. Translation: CASSSGTGGFYGYTF.

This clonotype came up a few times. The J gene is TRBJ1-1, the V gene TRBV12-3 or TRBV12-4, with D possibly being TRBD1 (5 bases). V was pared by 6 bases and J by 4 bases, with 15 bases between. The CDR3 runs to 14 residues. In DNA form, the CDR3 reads TGTGCCAGCAGACCAAGGTGGGGGGGCACTGAAGCTTTCTTT. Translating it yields CASRPRWGGTEAFF.

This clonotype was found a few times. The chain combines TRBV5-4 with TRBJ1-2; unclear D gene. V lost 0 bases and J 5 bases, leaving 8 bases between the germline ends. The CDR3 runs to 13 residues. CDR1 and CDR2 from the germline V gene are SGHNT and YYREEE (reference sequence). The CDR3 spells CASSLDREYGYTF. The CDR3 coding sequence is TGTGCCAGCAGCTTGGATAGGGAATATGGCTACACCTTC.

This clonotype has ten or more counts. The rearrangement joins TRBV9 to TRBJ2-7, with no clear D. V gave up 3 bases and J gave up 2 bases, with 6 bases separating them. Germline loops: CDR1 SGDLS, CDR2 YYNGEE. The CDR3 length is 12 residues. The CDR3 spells CASSGDTYEQYF. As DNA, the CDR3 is TGTGCCAGCAGCGGCGACACCTACGAGCAGTACTTC.

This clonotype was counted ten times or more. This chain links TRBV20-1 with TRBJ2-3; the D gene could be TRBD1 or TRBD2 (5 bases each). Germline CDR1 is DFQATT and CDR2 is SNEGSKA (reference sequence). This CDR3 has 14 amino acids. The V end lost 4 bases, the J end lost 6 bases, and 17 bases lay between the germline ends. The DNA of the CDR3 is TGCAGTGCTAAGACCCGGGACGGGTGGGATACGCAGTATTTT. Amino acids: CSAKTRDGWDTQYF.

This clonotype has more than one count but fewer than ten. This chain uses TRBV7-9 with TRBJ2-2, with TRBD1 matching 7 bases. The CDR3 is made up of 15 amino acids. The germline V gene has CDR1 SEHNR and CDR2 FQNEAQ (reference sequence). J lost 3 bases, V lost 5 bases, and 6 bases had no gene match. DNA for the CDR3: TGTGCCAGCAGCCTAACGACAGGGTACACCGGGGAGCTGTTTTTT. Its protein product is CASSLTTGYTGELFF.

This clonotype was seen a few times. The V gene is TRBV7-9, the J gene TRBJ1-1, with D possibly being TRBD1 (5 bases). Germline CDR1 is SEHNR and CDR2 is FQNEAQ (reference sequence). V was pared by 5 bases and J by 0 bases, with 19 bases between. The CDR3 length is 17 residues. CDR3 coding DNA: TGTGCCAGCAGCCCCCATCTTGCGACAGCGCTGAACACTGAAGCTTTCTTT. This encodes CASSPHLATALNTEAFF.